This T cell receptor (beta chain) was sequenced for a study of Graves' ophthalmopathy and Graves' hyperthyroidism. Study-wide background: Peripheral blood was collected at initial diagnosis, before any treatment.

This clonotype has a count of ten or more. Its antigen is not known. General study findings and limits: Most thyroid clonotypes expanded beyond 0.001 frequency were also found in blood.

Amplified TCR beta CDR3 regions were obtained using RNA transcripts as template. The first round was an RT-PCR with HTBI primers, and the second round was a multiplex PCR. TCRdb called the multiplex PCR reads again in MiXCR, with one record for every CDR3 protein. The profile shows 450,000 or so distinct CDR3 sequences, approximately 15% of them singletons. Trimming took 6 bases from V and 6 from J; bases not matched to a gene: 8. Germline-derived CDR1 and CDR2 are KGHDR and SFDVKD. CDR3 length equals 15 residues. The study excluded patients with other autoimmune diseases, uncontrolled infections, pregnancy or lactation.

The source material was blood. The source is a woman aged 25 to 39 with Graves' ophthalmopathy. The gene calls are TRBV24-1 and TRBJ2-7; 12 nucleotides agree with TRBD2. The CDR3 sequence: CATSSATSGSLEQYF. The CDR3, as DNA: TGTGCCACCAGTTCCGCGACTAGCGGGAGTCTCGAGCAGTACTTC.